The present T cell receptor beta chain was sequenced within a study of blood T cell repertoires in COVID-19 (dated by TCRdb to 2018 to 2020). At the level of the whole study: The collaborator samples originated in the United States, Italy and Spain and spanned the acute and convalescent phases of COVID-19. A de-identified subject ID, COVID-19 status, age in years and sex were almost always included in the sample metadata. Subjects who had been exposed to COVID-19, were actively infected with it, or had recovered from it provided the deeply sampled blood TCRbeta repertoires that made up the dataset. The samples were drawn from the first 160 participants of the ongoing ImmuneRACE study and from roughly 1,300 subjects provided by 6 global collaborators. The repertoires were released in a freely available public database intended as a resource for research on the immune response to SARS-CoV-2. The material from the prospective study consisted of cDNA or gDNA derived from T cells, B-cell-depleted T cells, or PBMCs. Where available, HLA class I and class II types were obtained from metadata supplied by the sample provider rather than from assay-based typing. Study-wide conclusions, independent of this receptor: The quantity of clinical and demographic metadata differed by source and by participant and was supplied without curation.

TCRbeta CDR3 regions were amplified from genomic DNA using the immunoSEQ Assay, a bias-controlled multiplex PCR. The paper's processing steps were these. Within the assay, amplification of reference gene primers was used to estimate how many nucleated cells each sample contained. Sequence reads were collapsed and filtered to measure the absolute abundance of every unique TCRbeta CDR3 rearrangement. For each sample, productive Simpson clonality was calculated by taking the square root of Simpson's diversity index across productive rearrangements. TCRdb re-hosts the immuneACCESS table, in-frame sequences only. Its copies lack some clones; in the studies checked, an unresolved V gene accounts for under half of them, and the cause for the rest is not known. The V and J calls and clone size were taken over from that table, and D and trimming were inferred from the DNA. For this sample there are approximately 240,000 clones; 88% appear just once. Under 2.5% of the sample is taken by the ten largest.

Samples from volunteer blood donors who had recovered from COVID-19 were contributed by a second Seattle source. Each collaborating institution followed its own protocols to collect whole blood in K2EDTA tubes. For TCRbeta analysis, collaborators shipped samples as frozen whole blood, isolated PBMCs, or DNA extracted from either of those sample types. In regard to this clone: It lacks a known antigen. The sample holds no much larger clone one base away, and base qualities are not on file.

The TCR comes from a woman in her forties who had recovered from COVID-19. Sequenced: peripheral blood.

The sequence in DNA is TGTGCCAGCAGCTTAGGGACACGACCCAATCAGCCCCAGCATTTT. Its product reads: CASSLGTRPNQPQHF. The sequence joins TRBV11-2 to TRBJ1-5; a tentative D call is TRBD1 (5 bases match). The junction shows trimming of 1 base on V and 3 bases on J, plus 10 bases between the germline ends. Including the terminal cysteine and phenylalanine, the CDR3 comprises 15 residues. The read is trimmed to its CDR3 DNA, 45 bases read in frame from base 1. In the germline V gene, CDR1 corresponds to SGHAT and CDR2 to FQNNGV.